One sample yielded the 4 T cell receptor beta chains listed below, sequenced in a study of blood T cell repertoires in COVID-19. Assay used: immunoSEQ multiplex PCR; TCRdb lists only in-frame clones, some missing. The sample has roughly 92,000 clones, over 80% seen once; the top ten hold 30% to 35%. Sequencing input: peripheral blood. The receptors stem from a woman older than 75 with active or convalescent COVID-19.

The chain joins TRBV24-1 to TRBJ2-5, with D possibly matching TRBD2 (5 bases). CDR3 length: 13 residues. Germline CDR1 and CDR2: KGHDR and SFDVKD. The V end lost 5 bases, the J end lost 2 bases, and 8 bases lay between the germline ends. CDR3 protein: CATSVPGQETQYF. For the CDR3, the DNA is TGTGCCACCAGTGTTCCGGGACAAGAGACCCAGTACTTC.

The V gene is TRBV12-5, the J gene TRBJ2-6; 9 bases match TRBD1. Germline V lookup: CDR1 LGHNT, CDR2 FRNRAP. This CDR3 has 17 residues. The V and J ends lost 3 bases and 4 bases, in that order; junction bases with no gene match: 7. CDR3: CASGFKQGARGANVLTF. The DNA of the CDR3 is TGTGCTAGTGGTTTTAAACAGGGGGCGCGCGGGGCCAACGTCCTGACTTTC.

The chain employs TRBV28 and TRBJ1-6, with D maybe TRBD1 (5 bases). The V gene's germline CDR1 is MDHEN and CDR2 SYDVKM. The CDR3 extends over 15 amino acids. V lost 2 bases, J lost 5 bases, and 10 bases lay in between. This CDR3 is CASSLDSLDNSPLHF. In DNA, the CDR3 is TGTGCCAGCAGTTTAGACAGTTTAGATAATTCACCCCTCCACTTT. Full variable domain (rest looked up from reference TRBV28 and TRBJ1-6): DVKVTQSSRYLVKRTGEKVFLECVQDMDHENMFWYRQDPGLGLRLIYFSYDVKMKEKGDIPEGYSVSREKKERFSLILESASTNQTSMYLCASSLDSLDNSPLHFGNGTRLTVT.

The chain uses TRBV7-9 and TRBJ1-5; no firm D call. V was cut by 7 bases and J by 0 bases, with 13 bases left in between. The CDR3 spans 15 residues. In germline, CDR1 is SEHNR, CDR2 FQNEAQ (reference sequence). CDR3 residues: CASKIYRTSNQPQHF. The CDR3 DNA follows: TGTGCCAGCAAAATTTACAGAACTAGCAATCAGCCCCAGCATTTT. The full variable domain, in which reference TRBV7-9 and TRBJ1-5 provide the parts outside the CDR3, is DTGVSQNPRHKITKRGQNVTFRCDPISEHNRLYWYRQTLGQGPEFLTYFQNEAQLEKSRLLSDRFSAERPKGSFSTLEIQRTEQGDSAMYLCASKIYRTSNQPQHFGDGTRLSIL.